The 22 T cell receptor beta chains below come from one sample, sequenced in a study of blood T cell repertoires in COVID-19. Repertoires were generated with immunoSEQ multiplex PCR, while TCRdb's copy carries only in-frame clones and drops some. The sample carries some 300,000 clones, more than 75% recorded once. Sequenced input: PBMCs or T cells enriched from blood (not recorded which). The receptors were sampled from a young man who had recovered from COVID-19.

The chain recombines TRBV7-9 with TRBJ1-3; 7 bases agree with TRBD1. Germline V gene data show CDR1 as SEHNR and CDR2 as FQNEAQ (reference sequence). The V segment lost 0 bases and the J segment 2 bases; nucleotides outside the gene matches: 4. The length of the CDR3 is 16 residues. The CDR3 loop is CASSLAAGGTGNTIYF. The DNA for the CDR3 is TGTGCCAGCAGCTTAGCGGCAGGGGGAACTGGAAACACCATATATTTT.

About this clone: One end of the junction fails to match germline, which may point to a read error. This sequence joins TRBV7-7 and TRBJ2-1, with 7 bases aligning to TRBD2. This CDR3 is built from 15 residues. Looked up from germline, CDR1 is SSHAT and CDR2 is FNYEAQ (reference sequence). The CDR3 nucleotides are TGTGCTAGCAGCTTATCTAGCGGAGTGCCCCAAGCGCAGTTCTTC. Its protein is CASSLSSGVPQAQFF.

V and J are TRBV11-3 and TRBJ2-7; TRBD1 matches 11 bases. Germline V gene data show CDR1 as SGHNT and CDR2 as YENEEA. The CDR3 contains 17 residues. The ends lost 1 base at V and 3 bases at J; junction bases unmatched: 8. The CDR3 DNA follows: TGTGCCAGCAGCTTAGTGGCAACCGGGACAGGGGGCTACGAGCAGTACTTC. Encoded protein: CASSLVATGTGGYEQYF.

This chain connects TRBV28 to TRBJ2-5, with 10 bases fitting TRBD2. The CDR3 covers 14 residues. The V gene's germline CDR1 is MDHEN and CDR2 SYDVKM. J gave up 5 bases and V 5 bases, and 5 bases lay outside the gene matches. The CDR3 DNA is TGTGCCAGCAGTGGGAGCGGGGGGGCGGAGACCCAGTACTTC. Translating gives CASSGSGGAETQYF.

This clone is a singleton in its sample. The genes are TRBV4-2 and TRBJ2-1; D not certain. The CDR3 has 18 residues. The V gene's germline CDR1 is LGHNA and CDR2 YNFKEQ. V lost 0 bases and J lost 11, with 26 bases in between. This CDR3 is CASSQDGPNTMSHMKQFF. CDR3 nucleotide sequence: TGTGCCAGCAGCCAAGATGGGCCCAATACAATGAGTCACATGAAGCAGTTCTTC.

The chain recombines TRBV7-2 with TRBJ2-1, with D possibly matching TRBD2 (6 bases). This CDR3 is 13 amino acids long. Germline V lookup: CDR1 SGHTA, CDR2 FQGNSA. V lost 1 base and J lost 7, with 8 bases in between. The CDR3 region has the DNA TGTGCCAGCAGCTTAGAGGCGGGGAATGAGCAGTTCTTC. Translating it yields CASSLEAGNEQFF.

As DNA, the CDR3 is TGCGCCAGCAGCCCGGGGACTAGTGCAGATACGCAGTATTTT. It encodes CASSPGTSADTQYF. The V and J genes are TRBV5-1 and TRBJ2-3; 8 bases match TRBD2. Germline V CDR1 and CDR2: SGHRS, YFSETQ. The junction had 5 bases not matched to a gene; V was cut back by 4 bases and J by 4 bases. The CDR3 sequence is 14 residues long.

The CDR3 region has the DNA TGTGCCAGCAGTCCCCAGCGGGGGGGCTTCACCGGGGAGCTGTTTTTT. It codes for CASSPQRGGFTGELFF. J is TRBJ2-2 and V is TRBV27, with 10 bases that match TRBD2. The CDR3 spans 16 residues. V lost 5 bases and J lost 4; bases outside the gene matches: 7. Germline V gene data show CDR1 as MNHEY and CDR2 as SMNVEV (reference sequence).

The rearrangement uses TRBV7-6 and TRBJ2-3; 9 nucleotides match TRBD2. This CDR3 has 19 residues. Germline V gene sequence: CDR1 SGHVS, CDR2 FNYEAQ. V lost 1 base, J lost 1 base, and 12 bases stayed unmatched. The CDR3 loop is CASSLEWRGGPIGTDTQYF. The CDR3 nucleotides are TGTGCCAGCAGCTTAGAATGGCGGGGGGGCCCCATTGGCACAGATACGCAGTATTTT. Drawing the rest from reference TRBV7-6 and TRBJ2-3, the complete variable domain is GAGVSQSPRYKVTKRGQDVALRCDPISGHVSLYWYRQALGQGPEFLTYFNYEAQQDKSGLPNDRFSAERPEGSISTLTIQRTEQRDSAMYRCASSLEWRGGPIGTDTQYFGPGTRLTVL.

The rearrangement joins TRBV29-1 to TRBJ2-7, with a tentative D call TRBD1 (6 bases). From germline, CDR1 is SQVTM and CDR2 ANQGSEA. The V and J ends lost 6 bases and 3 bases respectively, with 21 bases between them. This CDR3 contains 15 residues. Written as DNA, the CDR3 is TGCAGCGTCACTCGGGCGGAACAGGGTATCTACGAGCAGTACTTC. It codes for CSVTRAEQGIYEQYF.

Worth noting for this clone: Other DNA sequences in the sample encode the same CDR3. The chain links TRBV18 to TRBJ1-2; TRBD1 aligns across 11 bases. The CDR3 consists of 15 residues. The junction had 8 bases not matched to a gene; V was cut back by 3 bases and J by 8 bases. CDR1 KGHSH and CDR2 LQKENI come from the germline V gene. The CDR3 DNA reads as TGTGCCAGCTCACCCCCGGGACAGGGGGAACACGGCTACACCTTC. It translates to CASSPPGQGEHGYTF.

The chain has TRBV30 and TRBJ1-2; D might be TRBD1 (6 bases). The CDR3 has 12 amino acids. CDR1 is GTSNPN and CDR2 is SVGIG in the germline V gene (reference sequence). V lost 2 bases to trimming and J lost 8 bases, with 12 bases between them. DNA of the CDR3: TGTGCCTGGAGTACGGGAGGGGGAGGCTACACCTTC. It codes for CAWSTGGGGYTF.

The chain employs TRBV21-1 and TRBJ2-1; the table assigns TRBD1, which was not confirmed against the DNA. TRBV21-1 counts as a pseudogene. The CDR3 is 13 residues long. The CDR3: CATKTGESNEQFF. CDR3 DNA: TGTGCCACCAAGACAGGGGAAAGCAATGAGCAGTTCTTC.

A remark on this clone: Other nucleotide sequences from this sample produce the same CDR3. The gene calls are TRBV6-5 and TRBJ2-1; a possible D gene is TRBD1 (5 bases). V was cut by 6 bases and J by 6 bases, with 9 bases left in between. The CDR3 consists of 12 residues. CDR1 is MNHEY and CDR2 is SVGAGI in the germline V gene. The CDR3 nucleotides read TGTGCCAGCAGCGGACAAGTCAATGAGCAGTTCTTC. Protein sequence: CASSGQVNEQFF.

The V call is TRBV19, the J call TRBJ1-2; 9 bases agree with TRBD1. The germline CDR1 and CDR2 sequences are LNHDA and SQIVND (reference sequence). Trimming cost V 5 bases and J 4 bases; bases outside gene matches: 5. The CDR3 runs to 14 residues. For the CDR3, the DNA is TGTGCCAGTAGTGTAGGACAGGGGCGCTATGGCTACACCTTC. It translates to CASSVGQGRYGYTF.

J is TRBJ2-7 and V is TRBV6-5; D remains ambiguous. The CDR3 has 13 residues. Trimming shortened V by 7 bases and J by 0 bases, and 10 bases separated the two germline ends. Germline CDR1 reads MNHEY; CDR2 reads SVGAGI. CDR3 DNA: TGTGCCAGCACCGGAGTTCCCTCCTACGAGCAGTACTTC. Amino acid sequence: CASTGVPSYEQYF.

For the CDR3, the DNA is TGTGCCAGCAGCTTAGATGGGCCCCGCGAGCAGTACTTC. This sequence encodes CASSLDGPREQYF. J is TRBJ2-7 and V is TRBV11-2; D unclear. Between the trimmed V and J ends, which lost 0 bases and 6 bases, there was a span of 9 bases. Germline V CDR1 and CDR2: SGHAT, FQNNGV. There are 13 residues in the CDR3.

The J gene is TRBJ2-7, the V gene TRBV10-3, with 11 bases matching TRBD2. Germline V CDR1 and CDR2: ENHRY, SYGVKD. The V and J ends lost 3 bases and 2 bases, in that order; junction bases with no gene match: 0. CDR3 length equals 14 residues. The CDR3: CAISELAGAYEQYF. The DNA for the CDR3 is TGTGCCATCAGTGAACTAGCGGGAGCCTACGAGCAGTACTTC.

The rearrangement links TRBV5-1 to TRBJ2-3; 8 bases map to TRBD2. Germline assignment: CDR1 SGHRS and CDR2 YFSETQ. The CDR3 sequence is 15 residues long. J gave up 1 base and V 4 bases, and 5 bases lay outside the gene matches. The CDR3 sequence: CASSRGGVRTDTQYF. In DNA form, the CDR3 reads TGCGCCAGCAGCCGGGGGGGTGTTCGCACAGATACGCAGTATTTT. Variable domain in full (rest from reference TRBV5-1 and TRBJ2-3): KAGVTQTPRYLIKTRGQQVTLSCSPISGHRSVSWYQQTPGQGLQFLFEYFSETQRNKGNFPGRFSGRQFSNSRSEMNVSTLELGDSALYLCASSRGGVRTDTQYFGPGTRLTVL.

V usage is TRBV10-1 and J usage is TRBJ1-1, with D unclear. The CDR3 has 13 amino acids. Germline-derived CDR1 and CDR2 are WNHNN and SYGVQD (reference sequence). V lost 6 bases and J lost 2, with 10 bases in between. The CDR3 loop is CASRKTVNTEAFF. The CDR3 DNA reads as TGCGCCAGCAGAAAAACAGTTAACACTGAAGCTTTCTTT.

The CDR3 protein is CASSSLQVSGANVLTF. For the CDR3, the DNA is TGTGCCAGTAGTTCTTTACAGGTGTCTGGGGCCAACGTCCTGACTTTC. This chain links TRBV19 with TRBJ2-6; TRBD1 is a possible D gene (5 bases). Germline V gene data show CDR1 as LNHDA and CDR2 as SQIVND (reference sequence). Trimming removed 5 bases from V and 1 base from J, with 12 bases in between. The CDR3 has 16 residues. Together with reference TRBV19 and TRBJ2-6, the CDR3 gives the full variable domain: DGGITQSPKYLFRKEGQNVTLSCEQNLNHDAMYWYRQDPGQGLRLIYYSQIVNDFQKGDIAEGYSVSREKKESFPLTVTSAQKNPTAFYLCASSSLQVSGANVLTFGAGSRLTVL.

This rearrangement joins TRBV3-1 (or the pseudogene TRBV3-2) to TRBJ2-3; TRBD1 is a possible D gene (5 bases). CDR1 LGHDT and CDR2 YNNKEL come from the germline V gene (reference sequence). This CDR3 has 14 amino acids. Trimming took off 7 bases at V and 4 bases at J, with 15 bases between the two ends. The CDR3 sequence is CASNVQGSSDTQYF. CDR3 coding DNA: TGTGCCAGCAACGTGCAGGGAAGTTCAGATACGCAGTATTTT.